These 30 T cell receptor beta chains came from one sample sequenced in a study of blood T cells in healthy people across ages. Primed by a sample-barcoded 5' primer and a J-beta primer mix, a second PCR proceeded for about 7 to 11 cycles. One entry per CDR3 protein, called by TCRdb with MiXCR from the 5' RACE reads. Altogether about 680,000 distinct CDR3 sequences are present, about 52% being singletons, with the ten largest covering 30% to 35%. The sequenced material came from blood. The receptors originated from a woman aged 55-69 years in good health.

The CDR3 here is CASTNSGELFF. CDR3 in DNA: TGTGCCAGCACCAATAGCGGGGAGCTGTTTTTT. V is TRBV9 and J is TRBJ2-2; D is unresolved. Looked up from germline, CDR1 is SGDLS and CDR2 is YYNGEE. The CDR3 is 11 amino acids. V dropped 6 bases and J dropped 7 bases, with 7 bases sitting between them.

About this clonotype: At one end, the junction sequence differs from germline, possibly due to a read error. The chain combines TRBV10-3 with TRBJ2-3; D not resolved. The CDR3 extends over 14 amino acids. Germline CDR1 is ENHRY and CDR2 is SYGVKD. For the CDR3, the DNA is TGTGCCATCAGTTCACAATGGAACCCAGATACGCGGTATTTT. Translated, it gives CAISSQWNPDTRYF.

The V call is TRBV20-1, the J call TRBJ2-1, with TRBD1 matching over 7 bases. The junction had 5 bases not matched to a gene; V was cut back by 6 bases and J by 3 bases. Per the germline V gene, CDR1 is DFQATT and CDR2 is SNEGSKA (reference sequence). The length of the CDR3 is 13 residues. DNA for the CDR3: TGCAGTGCGGCTACAGGGGACTACAATGAGCAGTTCTTC. Translation: CSAATGDYNEQFF.

The rearrangement joins TRBV6-6 to TRBJ2-7; no reliable D call. V lost 3 bases and J 3 bases, leaving 12 bases between the germline ends. The CDR3 covers 14 residues. CDR1 and CDR2 (germline): MNHNY, SVGAGI (reference sequence). CDR3 loop: CASSYKGNGYEQYF. The CDR3 DNA sequence: TGTGCCAGCAGTTATAAGGGAAATGGCTACGAGCAGTACTTC.

The sample holds a few counts of this clonotype. The rearrangement links TRBV18 to TRBJ1-2; D is uncertain. V lost 4 bases to trimming and J lost 3 bases, with 15 bases between them. This CDR3 is built from 15 residues. Germline lookup yields CDR1 KGHSH and CDR2 LQKENI. The CDR3 bases are TGTGCCAGCTCACTAGCCGACTCAGGAGACTATGGCTACACCTTC. Its translation is CASSLADSGDYGYTF.

This clonotype was recorded a few times. The chain uses TRBV4-3 and TRBJ2-5; D not resolved. Per germline, CDR1 LGHNA and CDR2 YSLEER. The V end was cut by 0 bases, the J end by 2 bases, with 13 bases between. This CDR3 region has 16 residues. CDR3 protein: CASSQDLVSRQETQYF. CDR3 sequence (DNA): TGCGCCAGCAGCCAAGATCTGGTCTCCAGGCAAGAGACCCAGTACTTC.

This clonotype was recorded many times. The rearrangement links TRBV20-1 to TRBJ2-3; possible D gene TRBD2, 6 bases. Germline V gives CDR1 DFQATT, CDR2 SNEGSKA (reference sequence). V was cut by 2 bases and J by 3 bases, with 18 bases left in between. The length of the CDR3 is 16 residues. The CDR3 is CSARMPGLRPTDTQYF. For the CDR3, the DNA is TGCAGTGCTAGAATGCCGGGACTCCGCCCTACAGATACGCAGTATTTT.

The chain recombines TRBV5-1 with TRBJ1-1; D not resolved. CDR1 and CDR2 (germline): SGHRS, YFSETQ. The germline V and J ends were trimmed by 3 bases and 4 bases, with 7 bases remaining between them. The CDR3 sequence is 12 residues long. The CDR3 loop reads CASSSQSTEAFF. The CDR3 bases are TGCGCCAGCAGCTCACAGAGCACTGAAGCTTTCTTT.

The rearrangement links TRBV4-3 to TRBJ2-3; 12 nucleotides line up with TRBD2. J gave up 2 bases and V 4 bases, and 10 bases lay outside the gene matches. Germline V lookup: CDR1 LGHNA, CDR2 YSLEER. This CDR3 has 18 amino acids. The CDR3 DNA reads as TGCGCCAGCAGCCGGGGCCTAGCGGGAGGGTCCCCCACAGATACGCAGTATTTT. This sequence encodes CASSRGLAGGSPTDTQYF.

This clonotype has more than one count but fewer than ten. The chain links TRBV29-1 to TRBJ1-4; perhaps TRBD1 as D (5 bases). CDR1 is SQVTM and CDR2 is ANQGSEA in the germline V gene. The CDR3 totals 13 residues. Deletions cut 6 bases from V and 7 bases from J, with 15 bases between. The CDR3 region has the DNA TGCAGCGTCCAAACCGGGGGACCTGAAAAACTGTTTTTT. Its protein is CSVQTGGPEKLFF.

The chain carries TRBV4-3 and TRBJ2-1; the D gene could be TRBD1 or TRBD2 (5 bases each). The CDR3 sequence is 14 residues long. Germline V gene lookup returns CDR1 LGHNA and CDR2 YSLEER. Trimming took 0 bases from V and 7 from J, leaving 10 bases between them. The CDR3 sequence: CASSQDGTANEQFF. CDR3 coding DNA: TGCGCCAGCAGCCAAGATGGGACCGCTAATGAGCAGTTCTTC.

This clonotype was seen only once. The CDR3 nucleotides read TGCAGTGCTAGGCATCCTATAGCTAGCACAGATACGCAGTATTTT. Translation gives CSARHPIASTDTQYF. This chain joins TRBV20-1 and TRBJ2-3; D is unresolved. Trimming left V 3 bases short and J 0 bases short, with 13 bases between. Germline V gene data show CDR1 as DFQATT and CDR2 as SNEGSKA (reference sequence). The CDR3 has 15 residues.

The gene calls are TRBV28 and TRBJ1-2, with 7 bases that match TRBD1. Germline V gene lookup returns CDR1 MDHEN and CDR2 SYDVKM. The CDR3 sequence is 13 residues long. Trimming removed 8 bases from V and 2 bases from J; junction bases left unmatched: 5. CDR3 sequence: CASLATGNYGYTF. As DNA, the CDR3 is TGTGCCAGCTTAGCGACAGGGAACTATGGCTACACCTTC.

The J gene is TRBJ2-1, the V gene TRBV24-1, with 7 bases fitting TRBD1. With 7 bases clipped from V and 5 bases from J, the junction kept 7 bases outside the gene matches. From germline, CDR1 is KGHDR and CDR2 SFDVKD. This CDR3 is built from 14 residues. The DNA of the CDR3 is TGTGCCACCAGAGGGACAGTTAGGGACAATGAGCAGTTCTTC. This gives the protein CATRGTVRDNEQFF.

This clonotype was seen only once. The chain recombines TRBV5-5 with TRBJ2-3, with TRBD2 as a possible D gene (5 bases). CDR3 size: 15 residues. V lost 0 bases and J 4 bases, leaving 12 bases between the germline ends. Looked up from germline, CDR1 is SGHKS and CDR2 is YYEKEE (reference sequence). CDR3 region: CASSLVLGSADTQYF. CDR3 in DNA: TGTGCCAGCAGCTTGGTCCTGGGGAGCGCAGATACGCAGTATTTT.

The chain links TRBV7-3 to TRBJ2-3; D gene uncertain. Germline CDR1 and CDR2: SGHTA and FQGTGA. The CDR3 consists of 14 residues. Trimming removed 2 bases at V and 6 bases at J, with 12 bases between. DNA for the CDR3: TGTGCCAGCAGCTTACAGGCCTCATCTGATACGCAGTATTTT. This translates into CASSLQASSDTQYF.

The chain recombines TRBV20-1 with TRBJ2-1; TRBD1 is a possible D gene (6 bases). The CDR3 loop spans 15 amino acids. V was trimmed by 5 bases and J by 3 bases, leaving 17 bases between them. CDR1 DFQATT and CDR2 SNEGSKA come from the germline V gene (reference sequence). CDR3 region: CSAPPGQGFYNEQFF. The CDR3 DNA reads TGCAGTGCTCCCCCCGGGCAGGGGTTCTACAATGAGCAGTTCTTC.

The chain recombines TRBV4-2 with TRBJ2-1; D may be TRBD1 (8 bases). V was shortened by 2 bases and J by 5 bases, with 16 bases between the two germline ends. Germline V CDR1 and CDR2: LGHNA, YNFKEQ. The CDR3 is made up of 16 amino acids. The DNA for the CDR3 is TGTGCCAGCAGCCAAATCCAGGGGGCGGGAGACAATGAGCAGTTCTTC. Protein product: CASSQIQGAGDNEQFF.

This clonotype showed up just a few times. The chain joins TRBV12-3 or TRBV12-4 to TRBJ2-3, with a weak D call TRBD1 (5 bases). V was shortened by 1 base and J by 4 bases, with 12 bases between the two germline ends. This CDR3 comprises 15 residues. The DNA for the CDR3 is TGTGCCAGCAGTTTAGGGGTCAGGGTGGCAGATACGCAGTATTTT. Residues: CASSLGVRVADTQYF.

This clonotype was detected only a few times. The chain recombines TRBV6-5 with TRBJ2-7; 7 nucleotides line up with TRBD2. From germline, CDR1 is MNHEY and CDR2 SVGAGI. This CDR3 comprises 15 residues. The V segment lost 3 bases and the J segment 0 bases; nucleotides outside the gene matches: 5. The CDR3 DNA sequence: TGTGCCAGCAGTTATAGCGGGTCCAGCTCCTACGAGCAGTACTTC. Amino acids: CASSYSGSSSYEQYF.

The J gene is TRBJ2-1, the V gene TRBV28, with 11 nucleotides matching TRBD2. Germline assignment: CDR1 MDHEN and CDR2 SYDVKM. Losses at the gene ends were 5 bases for V and 8 bases for J; bases not matched to a gene: 11. The CDR3 length is 16 residues. The CDR3 loop is CASSILGASGRYEQFF. CDR3 sequence (DNA): TGTGCCAGCAGTATCCTCGGGGCTAGCGGGAGGTATGAGCAGTTCTTC.

This clonotype was seen many times. The CDR3 spells CASSEGSNSGANVLTF. The CDR3 region has the DNA TGTGCCAGCAGTGAAGGTTCCAACTCTGGGGCCAACGTCCTGACTTTC. V usage is TRBV2 and J usage is TRBJ2-6; D not resolved. CDR1 is SNHLY, CDR2 FYNNEI, per germline. V was pared by 1 base and J by 0 bases, with 7 bases between. There are 16 residues in the CDR3.

This clonotype was detected many times. The DNA of the CDR3 is TGTGCCAGCAGGCGCAGCGACGACGGGGCTCGGGGCTACACCTTC. Translation gives CASRRSDDGARGYTF. This chain connects TRBV7-2 to TRBJ1-2, with D tentatively TRBD1 (5 bases). This CDR3 contains 15 residues. Trimming cost V 6 bases and J 8 bases, with 22 bases left between them. Germline CDR1 and CDR2: SGHTA and FQGNSA.

The chain uses TRBV25-1 and TRBJ2-1; 12 nucleotides align to TRBD2. Germline V gene sequence: CDR1 MGHDK, CDR2 SYGVNS. The CDR3 extends over 17 amino acids. V shed 2 bases, J shed 9 bases, and the junction held 11 bases outside the gene matches. In DNA, the CDR3 is TGTGCCAGCAGTGAAACACTAGCGGGAGGAGACAATGTTGAGCAGTTCTTC. It specifies CASSETLAGGDNVEQFF. Combining the CDR3 with reference TRBV25-1 and TRBJ2-1 gives the whole variable domain EADIYQTPRYLVIGTGKKITLECSQTMGHDKMYWYQQDPGMELHLIHYSYGVNSTEKGDLSSESTVSRIRTEHFPLTLESARPSHTSQYLCASSETLAGGDNVEQFFGPGTRLTVL.

This rearrangement joins TRBV7-9 to TRBJ1-1, with D uncertain. CDR1 is SEHNR and CDR2 is FQNEAQ in the germline V gene (reference sequence). The V end lost 1 base, the J end lost 4 bases, and 10 bases lay between the germline ends. This CDR3 comprises 14 residues. CDR3 nucleotide sequence: TGTGCCAGCAGCTTAGAGAGGATTACCACTGAAGCTTTCTTT. It codes for CASSLERITTEAFF.

The rearrangement links TRBV7-2 to TRBJ2-7; 9 nucleotides align to TRBD2. The ends lost 6 bases at V and 4 bases at J; junction bases unmatched: 7. The CDR3 totals 14 residues. Germline V gene data show CDR1 as SGHTA and CDR2 as FQGNSA. The CDR3 sequence: CASRNQAGGYEQYF. DNA for the CDR3: TGTGCCAGCAGAAACCAAGCGGGAGGATACGAGCAGTACTTC.

There are a few counts of this clonotype. This rearrangement joins TRBV6-5 to TRBJ2-7; 10 nucleotides match TRBD1. V was pared by 6 bases and J by 3 bases, with 8 bases of the junction left unmatched. This CDR3 is built from 15 residues. CDR1 is MNHEY, CDR2 SVGAGI, per germline. The CDR3 sequence is CASRRDRGQYYEQYF. In DNA form, the CDR3 reads TGTGCCAGCAGACGAGACAGGGGGCAATACTACGAGCAGTACTTC.

The V call is TRBV20-1, the J call TRBJ2-1; D remains ambiguous. V was shortened by 4 bases and J by 2 bases, with 24 bases between the two germline ends. This CDR3 is built from 18 residues. Germline assignment: CDR1 DFQATT and CDR2 SNEGSKA (reference sequence). CDR3 in amino acids: CSATKGRPTSAPYNEQFF. CDR3 nucleotide sequence: TGCAGTGCTACAAAAGGGCGCCCTACTTCGGCCCCCTACAATGAGCAGTTCTTC.

This clonotype was found many times. This chain connects TRBV9 to TRBJ2-1; 12 nucleotides match TRBD2. The CDR3 has 15 amino acids. Trimming at V came to 3 bases and at J to 6 bases, leaving 4 bases not matched to a gene. Germline CDR1 SGDLS, CDR2 YYNGEE. CDR3 protein: CASSETSGRGNEQFF. Written as DNA, the CDR3 is TGTGCCAGCAGCGAGACTAGCGGGAGAGGCAATGAGCAGTTCTTC. The full variable domain, completed using reference TRBV9 and TRBJ2-1, is DSGVTQTPKHLITATGQRVTLRCSPRSGDLSVYWYQQSLDQGLQFLIQYYNGEERAKGNILERFSAQQFPDLHSELNLSSLELGDSALYFCASSETSGRGNEQFFGPGTRLTVL.

This chain connects TRBV20-1 to TRBJ2-1; TRBD2 agrees at 7 bases. The CDR3 contains 13 residues. The germline gives CDR1 DFQATT, CDR2 SNEGSKA (reference sequence). The V and J ends lost 3 bases and 5 bases, in that order; junction bases with no gene match: 4. The CDR3 here is CSASSSGNNEQFF. Here the CDR3 DNA reads TGCAGTGCTAGCTCTAGCGGAAACAATGAGCAGTTCTTC.